These 29 T cell receptor beta chains were sequenced from one sample in a study of blood T cell repertoires in COVID-19. Using immunoSEQ multiplex PCR, the repertoire was profiled, and TCRdb retains in-frame clones only, with some absent. In the table there are about 210,000 clones, under 90% of which are singletons. The sample was PBMCs or T cells enriched from blood (not recorded which). The receptors come from a woman in her forties or fifties with acute COVID-19.

The chain uses TRBV13 and TRBJ1-5, with D perhaps matching TRBD1 (5 bases). The CDR3 contains 15 residues. V dropped 3 bases and J dropped 2 bases, with 11 bases sitting between them. Germline CDR1 reads PRHDT; CDR2 reads FYEKMQ (reference sequence). The CDR3 region has the DNA TGTGCCAGCAGCTTTTCGGGGGTGGGCAATCAGCCCCAGCATTTT. Its protein product is CASSFSGVGNQPQHF.

The chain uses TRBV27 and TRBJ2-7; 8 bases align to TRBD1. The germline V gene encodes CDR1 MNHEY and CDR2 SMNVEV (reference sequence). This CDR3 is 15 amino acids long. The V segment lost 0 bases and the J segment 2 bases; nucleotides outside the gene matches: 3. CDR3 residues: CASSLSPDRAYEQYF. The DNA of the CDR3 is TGTGCCAGCAGTTTATCACCGGACAGGGCCTACGAGCAGTACTTC.

This clone is a singleton in its sample. The chain has TRBV3-1 (or the pseudogene TRBV3-2) and TRBJ2-7; TRBD2 matches 11 bases. Germline loops: CDR1 LGHDT, CDR2 YNNKEL (reference sequence). The CDR3 is 15 amino acids. Losses at the gene ends were 5 bases for V and 4 bases for J; bases not matched to a gene: 7. CDR3 protein: CASSTIAGGRYEQYF. CDR3 sequence (DNA): TGTGCCAGCAGCACTATAGCGGGGGGGCGGTACGAGCAGTACTTC.

This sequence joins TRBV28 and TRBJ1-2; tentatively, D is TRBD1 (6 bases). Germline V gives CDR1 MDHEN, CDR2 SYDVKM. The CDR3 totals 14 residues. Trimming took off 2 bases at V and 8 bases at J, with 15 bases between the two ends. The CDR3 DNA sequence: TGTGCCAGCAGTTTAGGACAGATAGTAGGGGGCTACACCTTC. It specifies CASSLGQIVGGYTF.

The count of this clone is one. J is TRBJ1-5 and V is TRBV30; D might be TRBD1 (5 bases). The CDR3 is 13 amino acids. Trimming took off 2 bases at V and 12 bases at J, with 17 bases between the two ends. Germline assignment: CDR1 GTSNPN and CDR2 SVGIG (reference sequence). The CDR3 loop is CAWSRGLVSVQHF. The CDR3 DNA reads TGTGCCTGGAGTCGGGGGTTAGTTTCGGTCCAGCATTTT.

This rearrangement joins TRBV5-1 to TRBJ2-2; D gene uncertain. The CDR3 contains 13 residues. Trimming shortened V by 2 bases and J by 6 bases, and 8 bases separated the two germline ends. Germline-derived CDR1 and CDR2 are SGHRS and YFSETQ. The CDR3 bases are TGCGCCAGCAGCTTACCTACTTCCGGGGAGCTGTTTTTT. This codes for CASSLPTSGELFF.

The chain uses TRBV11-3 and TRBJ2-2; the D gene is possibly TRBD2 (6 bases). The CDR3 has 17 amino acids. Germline V gives CDR1 SGHNT, CDR2 YENEEA. V was pared by 0 bases and J by 0 bases, with 11 bases between. The DNA of the CDR3 is TGTGCCAGCAGCTTAGATTTGGGACTTTCGAACACCGGGGAGCTGTTTTTT. Its protein is CASSLDLGLSNTGELFF.

The V and J genes are TRBV7-2 and TRBJ2-3; D might be TRBD1 (5 bases). V dropped 1 base and J dropped 0 bases, with 8 bases sitting between them. Germline loops: CDR1 SGHTA, CDR2 FQGNSA. The CDR3 runs to 15 residues. The CDR3 nucleotides read TGTGCCAGCAGCTTAGTTGGGGCGAGCACAGATACGCAGTATTTT. This gives the protein CASSLVGASTDTQYF.

This clone was observed a handful of times. The chain carries TRBV5-6 and TRBJ1-5; 7 bases line up with TRBD1. CDR3 length: 16 residues. Per the germline V gene, CDR1 is SGHDT and CDR2 is YYEEEE. V lost 4 bases, J lost 3 bases, and 10 bases stayed unmatched. The DNA of the CDR3 is TGTGCCAGCAGCGCAGTCGGACAGGCCAACAATCAGCCCCAGCATTTT. It specifies CASSAVGQANNQPQHF.

This clone appeared a single time. Distinct nucleotide sequences in the sample also encode this CDR3. The rearrangement links TRBV28 to TRBJ2-7, with D hard to call. The V end lost 3 bases, the J end lost 3 bases, and 6 bases lay between the germline ends. Germline CDR1 and CDR2: MDHEN and SYDVKM. This CDR3 region has 12 residues. The CDR3: CASSFSYYEQYF. CDR3 DNA: TGTGCCAGCAGTTTTTCCTACTACGAGCAGTACTTC.

The gene calls are TRBV28 and TRBJ2-1; 10 bases map to TRBD2. The germline V gene has CDR1 MDHEN and CDR2 SYDVKM. The CDR3 contains 14 residues. Unmatched junction bases numbered 6, after V lost 9 bases and J lost 4 bases. The CDR3 here is CASYRTSGYNEQFF. As DNA, the CDR3 is TGTGCCAGTTACAGGACTAGCGGATACAATGAGCAGTTCTTC. Looking up the rest from reference TRBV28 and TRBJ2-1 gives the full variable domain: DVKVTQSSRYLVKRTGEKVFLECVQDMDHENMFWYRQDPGLGLRLIYFSYDVKMKEKGDIPEGYSVSREKKERFSLILESASTNQTSMYLCASYRTSGYNEQFFGPGTRLTVL.

The chain combines TRBV7-2 with TRBJ2-7; D gene ambiguous. The length of the CDR3 is 15 residues. Germline-derived CDR1 and CDR2 are SGHTA and FQGNSA. The CDR3 spells CASALGGQGSYEQYF. The CDR3 nucleotides read TGTGCTTCAGCGCTCGGCGGCCAAGGCTCCTACGAGCAGTACTTC.

The chain recombines TRBV7-8 with TRBJ1-3; TRBD1 is a possible D gene (5 bases). V lost 0 bases to trimming and J lost 4 bases, with 7 bases between them. CDR3 size: 14 residues. Germline V gene data show CDR1 as SGHVS and CDR2 as FQNEAQ. CDR3 in DNA: TGTGCCAGCAGCTTAGCTTGGACAGGAAACACCATATATTTT. It encodes CASSLAWTGNTIYF.

The chain has TRBV18 and TRBJ1-6; 10 bases are a match to TRBD1. With 1 base clipped from V and 9 bases from J, the junction kept 9 bases outside the gene matches. Per germline, CDR1 KGHSH and CDR2 LQKENI. There are 17 residues in the CDR3. The CDR3 nucleotides read TGTGCCAGCTCACCACTCCGTCAGGGACAGGGGAGTTCACCCCTCCACTTT. Translation gives CASSPLRQGQGSSPLHF.

The table lists this clone with a count of one. CDR3 in amino acids: CASSLQDIAGGYNEQFF. DNA of the CDR3: TGTGCCAGCAGCTTACAGGACATAGCGGGAGGTTACAATGAGCAGTTCTTC. This chain links TRBV7-2 with TRBJ2-1, with TRBD2 identical over 10 bases. The CDR3 contains 17 residues. V was clipped by 2 bases and J by 4 bases; unmatched bases: 8. The germline V gene encodes CDR1 SGHTA and CDR2 FQGNSA.

This clone has more than one count but fewer than ten. V usage is TRBV10-3 and J usage is TRBJ1-2; D is possibly TRBD1 (6 bases). The CDR3 is 15 amino acids. Trimming removed 5 bases from V and 7 bases from J, with 20 bases in between. Per germline, CDR1 ENHRY and CDR2 SYGVKD. In DNA form, the CDR3 reads TGTGCCATCAGTCCTCCGGGGGGGGGCGAAGCTGGCTACACCTTC. It encodes CAISPPGGGEAGYTF.

The V and J genes are TRBV9 and TRBJ1-1, with D unresolved. The CDR3 has 14 residues. CDR1 and CDR2 (germline): SGDLS, YYNGEE. V gave up 5 bases and J gave up 4 bases, with 15 bases separating them. CDR3 coding DNA: TGTGCCAGCAGTCGATATACCGGTGGCACTGAAGCTTTCTTT. Translating gives CASSRYTGGTEAFF.

The V call is TRBV7-2, the J call TRBJ2-3; 7 bases agree with TRBD1. Germline V gene lookup returns CDR1 SGHTA and CDR2 FQGNSA. The length of the CDR3 is 15 residues. Trimming took 5 bases from V and 0 from J; bases not matched to a gene: 5. CDR3 protein: CASSPDRDSTDTQYF. The CDR3 DNA sequence: TGTGCCAGCAGCCCAGACAGGGACAGCACAGATACGCAGTATTTT.

This chain links TRBV5-1 with TRBJ2-3; D remains unclear. The CDR3 consists of 13 residues. CDR1 and CDR2 (germline): SGHRS, YFSETQ. The ends were cut back, 2 bases at V and 6 bases at J, with 10 bases in the middle. CDR3 in amino acids: CASSFLPADTQYF. Written as DNA, the CDR3 is TGCGCCAGCAGCTTTCTACCCGCCGATACGCAGTATTTT.

The V call is TRBV5-1, the J call TRBJ1-4; D is uncertain. The CDR3 is 15 residues long. With 5 bases removed from V and 4 bases from J, the gap between germline ends came to 15 bases. In germline, CDR1 is SGHRS, CDR2 YFSETQ. In nucleotides, the CDR3 is TGCGCCAGCAGACCAGGTGGGCAGAGTAATGAAAAACTGTTTTTT. It translates to CASRPGGQSNEKLFF.

This sequence joins TRBV7-9 and TRBJ2-1; 9 positions match TRBD1. V was pared by 4 bases and J by 0 bases, with 13 bases of the junction left unmatched. This CDR3 contains 19 residues. Germline CDR1 and CDR2: SEHNR and FQNEAQ (reference sequence). The CDR3 DNA follows: TGTGCCAGCAGCTCACAGGGGGCTGGTTCCAGGAACTCCTACAATGAGCAGTTCTTC. It translates to CASSSQGAGSRNSYNEQFF.

The gene calls are TRBV6-5 and TRBJ2-7; TRBD2 matches 12 bases. The germline V gene has CDR1 MNHEY and CDR2 SVGAGI. With V trimmed by 0 bases and J by 6 bases, 3 bases remained unmatched. This CDR3 comprises 15 residues. CDR3 DNA sequence: TGTGCCAGCAGTTACTCTGCTAGCGGGAGGGCCGAGCAGTACTTC. Its translation: CASSYSASGRAEQYF.

The chain employs TRBV28 and TRBJ2-7, with 10 bases aligning to TRBD1. Germline values: CDR1 MDHEN, CDR2 SYDVKM. The CDR3 loop spans 17 amino acids. The V segment lost 6 bases and the J segment 2 bases; nucleotides outside the gene matches: 13. CDR3 residues: CASRSPYVGTGAYEQYF. Here the CDR3 DNA reads TGTGCCAGCAGATCTCCCTATGTGGGGACAGGGGCCTACGAGCAGTACTTC.

In this sample, this clone turned up once. The chain links TRBV19 to TRBJ2-3; 7 bases are shared with TRBD2. The CDR3 has 15 residues. V shed 4 bases, J shed 0 bases, and the junction held 4 bases outside the gene matches. Germline loops: CDR1 LNHDA, CDR2 SQIVND (reference sequence). CDR3 sequence (DNA): TGTGCCAGTAGTAGGGAGGGGCCTAGCACAGATACGCAGTATTTT. Its protein is CASSREGPSTDTQYF.

This chain links TRBV7-2 with TRBJ2-7, with TRBD1 as a possible D gene (7 bases). CDR1 is SGHTA, CDR2 FQGNSA, per germline. The CDR3 length is 16 residues. Between the trimmed V and J ends, which lost 2 bases and 4 bases, there was a span of 18 bases. Written as DNA, the CDR3 is TGTGCCAGCAGCTTACAGGGGGGAGGCGGGGTGTACGAGCAGTACTTC. Translating gives CASSLQGGGGVYEQYF.

A few counts support this clone. This chain links TRBV28 with TRBJ2-5; the D gene is possibly TRBD1 (6 bases). The CDR3 is made up of 17 amino acids. Trimming shortened V by 3 bases and J by 1 base, and 18 bases separated the two germline ends. Germline assignment: CDR1 MDHEN and CDR2 SYDVKM. CDR3 bases: TGTGCCAGCAGTTTTAGGGGGTGGACCACCAGCCAAGAGACCCAGTACTTC. It codes for CASSFRGWTTSQETQYF. Variable domain in full (rest from reference TRBV28 and TRBJ2-5): DVKVTQSSRYLVKRTGEKVFLECVQDMDHENMFWYRQDPGLGLRLIYFSYDVKMKEKGDIPEGYSVSREKKERFSLILESASTNQTSMYLCASSFRGWTTSQETQYFGPGTRLLVL.

The CDR3 reads CASSYSAQGSDDTQYF. CDR3 DNA sequence: TGTGCCAGCAGTTACTCCGCACAGGGGTCGGACGATACGCAGTATTTT. V gene TRBV6-5 combines with J gene TRBJ2-3; 7 bases match TRBD1. V gave up 0 bases and J gave up 6 bases; unmatched junction bases: 9. The CDR3 has 16 residues. Germline V gene sequence: CDR1 MNHEY, CDR2 SVGAGI.

This clone appeared a few times. The chain joins TRBV6-5 to TRBJ2-3; weak D call: TRBD2 (7 bases). CDR3 size: 14 residues. Trimming shortened V by 5 bases and J by 13 bases, and 22 bases separated the two germline ends. Per germline, CDR1 MNHEY and CDR2 SVGAGI. CDR3 sequence: CASSTLGGTGREYF. The CDR3 DNA sequence: TGTGCCAGCAGTACCCTGGGGGGAACAGGGAGGGAGTATTTT.

The gene calls are TRBV28 and TRBJ1-2; TRBD1 matches at 11 bases. The CDR3 totals 15 residues. CDR1 is MDHEN, CDR2 SYDVKM, per germline. J gave up 2 bases and V 4 bases, and 3 bases lay outside the gene matches. The CDR3 protein is CASSWWDRGNYGYTF. DNA for the CDR3: TGTGCCAGCAGTTGGTGGGACAGGGGGAACTATGGCTACACCTTC.